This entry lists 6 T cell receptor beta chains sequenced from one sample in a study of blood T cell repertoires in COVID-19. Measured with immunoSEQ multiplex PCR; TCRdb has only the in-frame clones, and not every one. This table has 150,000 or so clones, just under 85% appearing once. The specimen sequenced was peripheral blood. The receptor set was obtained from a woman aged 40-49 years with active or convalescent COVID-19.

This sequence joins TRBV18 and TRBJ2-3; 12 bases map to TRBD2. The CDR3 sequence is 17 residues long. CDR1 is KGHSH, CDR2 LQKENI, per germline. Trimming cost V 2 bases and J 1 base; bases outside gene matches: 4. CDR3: CASSPKLAGGRTDTQYF. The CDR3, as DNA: TGTGCCAGCTCACCAAAACTAGCGGGGGGCCGCACAGATACGCAGTATTTT.

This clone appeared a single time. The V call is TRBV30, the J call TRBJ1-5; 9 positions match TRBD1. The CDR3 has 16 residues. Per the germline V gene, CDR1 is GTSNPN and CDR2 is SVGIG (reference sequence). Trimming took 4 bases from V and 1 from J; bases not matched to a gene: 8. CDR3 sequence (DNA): TGTGCCTGGACCTTACAGGGGGCGTCAAGCAATCAGCCCCAGCATTTT. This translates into CAWTLQGASSNQPQHF.

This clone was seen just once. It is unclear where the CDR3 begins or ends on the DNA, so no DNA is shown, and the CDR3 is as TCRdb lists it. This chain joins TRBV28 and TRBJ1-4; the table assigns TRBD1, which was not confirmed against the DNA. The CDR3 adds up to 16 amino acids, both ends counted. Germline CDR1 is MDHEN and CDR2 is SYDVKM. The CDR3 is CASSFGSGTGNEKLFF.

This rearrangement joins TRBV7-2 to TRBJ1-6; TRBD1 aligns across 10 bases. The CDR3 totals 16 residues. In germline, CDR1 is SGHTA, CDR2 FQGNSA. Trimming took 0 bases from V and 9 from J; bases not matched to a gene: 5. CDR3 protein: CASSLAGQGDGSPLHF. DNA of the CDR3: TGTGCCAGCAGCTTAGCCGGACAGGGGGATGGTTCACCCCTCCACTTT.

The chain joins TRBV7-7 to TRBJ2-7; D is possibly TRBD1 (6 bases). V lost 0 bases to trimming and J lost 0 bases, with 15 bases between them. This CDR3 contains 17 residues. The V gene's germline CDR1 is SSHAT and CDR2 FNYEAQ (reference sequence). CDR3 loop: CASSLAPDRPYSYEQYF. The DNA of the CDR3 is TGTGCCAGCAGCTTAGCGCCAGACAGGCCCTACTCCTACGAGCAGTACTTC.

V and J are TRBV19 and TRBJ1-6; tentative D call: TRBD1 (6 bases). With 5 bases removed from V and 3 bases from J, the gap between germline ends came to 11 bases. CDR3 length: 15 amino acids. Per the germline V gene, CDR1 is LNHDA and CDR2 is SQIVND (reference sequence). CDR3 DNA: TGTGCCAGTAGTGGGACACGCCACTATAATTCACCCCTCCACTTT. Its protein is CASSGTRHYNSPLHF.